This T cell receptor (beta chain) was observed in a study of blood T cell repertoires in COVID-19. Study-level background: The origin of the acute and convalescent COVID-19 samples was the United States, Italy and Spain. PBMCs, B-cell-depleted T cells, or T cells were the source of the cDNA or gDNA that made up the material.

Germline V gene data show CDR1 as SGHVS and CDR2 as FQNEAQ. V was clipped by 3 bases and J by 0 bases; unmatched bases: 10. The CDR3 has 17 amino acids. Generated by immunoSEQ multiplex PCR, the TCRdb table keeps only in-frame clones and is missing some. The sample lists 300,000 to 500,000 clones; approximately 85% were seen once. The study assigned cohorts using participant-reported clinical history. V and J are TRBV7-8 and TRBJ1-1; 7 bases match TRBD1. The sample comprised PBMCs or T cells enriched from blood (not recorded which). The origin of this receptor is a woman between 40 and 50 years old with acute COVID-19. In nucleotides, the CDR3 is TGTGCCAGCAGCTTTAGGGTGGCAGGGGGAGTGAACACTGAAGCTTTCTTT. Residues: CASSFRVAGGVNTEAFF.